The source of this T cell receptor beta chain is a study of cytomegalovirus exposure and HLA in healthy donors. Researchers ran the PCR with 60 Vbeta and 13 Jbeta primers. Profiling relied on immunoSEQ multiplex PCR, and the TCRdb table lists in-frame clones only, not all of them. The profile covers 150,000 to 200,000 clones, with around 76% appearing a single time and about 2% taken by the ten largest. Concerning this clone itself: As yet, its antigen is unknown.

Study observations and caveats: HLA restriction was apparent for most CMV-associated TCR beta chains in a later analysis. Later analysis identified a missense DCLRE1C variant that was linked to TCR beta V- and J-gene trimming. Follow-up analysis seemed to connect common viral pathogens with several of the most significant clusters identified.

Germline CDR1 is SGHVS and CDR2 is FNYEAQ. Germline trimming cut 1 base from V and 1 base from J; bases unmatched to any gene: 0. The CDR3 extends over 16 amino acids. Donors showed nominal health when sampled, although they likely had unrecorded immune exposures. The sample was PBMCs. The chain uses TRBV7-6 and TRBJ2-2, with TRBD2 matching 10 bases. The TCR sequence derives from a female donor in good health and CMV-seronegative. The CDR3 DNA reads as TGTGCCAGCAGCTTAGGGACTAGCGGGAACACCGGGGAGCTGTTTTTT. Translating it yields CASSLGTSGNTGELFF.